The next 2 T cell receptor beta chains were all read from a single sample in a study of blood T cell repertoires in COVID-19. Using immunoSEQ multiplex PCR, the repertoire was profiled, and TCRdb retains in-frame clones only, with some absent. The sample holds over 80,000 clones, 90% to 95% seen once. The sequenced sample was peripheral blood. The receptor source for this set is a human donor with active COVID-19. The donor label of this sample is uncertain.

The chain uses TRBV6-5 and TRBJ1-1; D remains unclear. The CDR3 sequence is 13 residues long. V dropped 6 bases and J dropped 0 bases, with 8 bases sitting between them. CDR1 and CDR2 from the germline V gene are MNHEY and SVGAGI. The CDR3 sequence is CASRPGLNTEAFF. CDR3 nucleotide sequence: TGTGCCAGCAGGCCGGGATTGAACACTGAAGCTTTCTTT.

The rearrangement links TRBV3-1 (or the pseudogene TRBV3-2) to TRBJ1-2; D is perhaps TRBD1 (6 bases). The length of the CDR3 is 14 residues. Looked up from germline, CDR1 is LGHDT and CDR2 is YNNKEL (reference sequence). V was pared by 3 bases and J by 8 bases, with 16 bases between. The CDR3 DNA follows: TGTGCCAGCAGCCAGCTGACAGGCGTCTTGGGCTACACCTTC. Translated: CASSQLTGVLGYTF.